These T cell receptor beta chains were read from a single sample in a study of blood T cell repertoires in COVID-19. TCRdb's copy holds only in-frame clones and misses some; the assay was immunoSEQ multiplex PCR. The repertoire holds approximately 100,000 clones, with around 75% as singletons. Source material: peripheral blood. These receptors all stem from an older man with acute or convalescent COVID-19. Each CDR3 is given with its conserved first and last residue. A D gene is named only where the DNA matches it firmly. Expanded clones are given a class, and other clones once, few, many or no size at all.

TRBD2 | 16 | TRBJ2-1 | TRBV4-1 | - | CASSVPLAGGHNEQFF | TGCGCCAGCAGCGTACCACTAGCGGGAGGGCACAATGAGCAGTTCTTC
- | 14 | TRBJ1-2 | TRBV5-6 | - | CASSLGSANYGYTF | TGTGCCAGCAGCTTGGGGTCGGCTAACTATGGCTACACCTTC
- | 13 | TRBJ2-7 | TRBV3-1/TRBV3-2 | once | CASSQGGTGKQYF | TGTGCCAGCAGCCAAGGGGGGACTGGAAAGCAGTACTTC
TRBD1 | 14 | TRBJ2-7 | TRBV6-1 | - | CASRPGDRGYEQYF | TGTGCCAGCAGACCGGGGGACAGGGGATACGAGCAGTACTTC
- | 16 | TRBJ1-6 | TRBV5-6 | - | CASTGRGSSYNSPLHF | TGTGCCAGCACTGGACGGGGGAGCTCCTATAATTCACCCCTCCACTTT
- | 16 | TRBJ2-3 | TRBV15 | - | CATSRDLAISTDTQYF | TGTGCCACCAGCAGAGATCTTGCTATCTCCACAGATACGCAGTATTTT
- | 17 | TRBJ1-1 | TRBV7-9 | once | CASSLAGGSNMNTEAFF | TGTGCCAGCAGCTTAGCGGGGGGGTCCAACATGAACACTGAAGCTTTCTTT
TRBD1 | 16 | TRBJ2-5 | TRBV5-1 | - | CASSTTGGNLKETQYF | TGCGCCAGCAGCACCACAGGGGGCAACTTAAAAGAGACCCAGTACTTC
- | 14 | TRBJ2-1 | TRBV11-3 | - | CASSYEQGQNEQFF | TGTGCCAGCAGCTACGAACAGGGTCAGAATGAGCAGTTCTTC
- | 14 | TRBJ1-3 | TRBV9 | - | CASSDQEAGNTIYF | TGTGCCAGCAGCGATCAGGAGGCTGGAAACACCATATATTTT
TRBD2 | 15 | TRBJ2-1 | TRBV9 | - | CASATLAGGPNEQFF | TGTGCCAGCGCCACCCTAGCGGGAGGGCCGAATGAGCAGTTCTTC
- | 16 | TRBJ2-7 | TRBV9 | - | CASSPPLNLRASEQYF | TGTGCCAGCAGCCCGCCACTTAACTTGAGGGCCTCCGAGCAGTACTTC
TRBD1 | 16 | TRBJ2-3 | TRBV28 | - | CASRLPDRDGRDTQYF | TGTGCCAGCAGACTTCCTGACAGGGATGGTAGAGATACGCAGTATTTT
- | 13 | TRBJ1-6 | TRBV11-2 | - | CASSLSNNSPLHF | TGTGCCAGCAGCTTGAGTAATAATTCACCCCTCCACTTT
TRBD2 | 15 | TRBJ2-7 | TRBV6-5 | once | CASDFELAGSYEQYF | TGTGCCAGCGACTTTGAGCTAGCGGGATCCTACGAGCAGTACTTC
TRBD1 | 15 | TRBJ1-1 | TRBV3-1/TRBV3-2 | - | CASSPSGQGNTEAFF | TGTGCCAGCAGCCCGTCGGGACAGGGGAACACTGAAGCTTTCTTT
TRBD2 | 14 | TRBJ2-1 | TRBV5-4 | once | CASSRLAGDGEQFF | TGTGCCAGCTCGAGGCTAGCGGGAGATGGTGAGCAGTTCTTC
TRBD1 | 17 | TRBJ1-2 | TRBV24-1 | - | CATSDHGARQGGDGYTF | TGTGCCACCAGTGACCATGGGGCGCGACAGGGGGGCGATGGCTACACCTTC
- | 13 | TRBJ2-1 | TRBV5-4 | - | CASSFAGGNEQFF | TGTGCCAGCAGCTTTGCTGGGGGGAATGAGCAGTTCTTC
- | 16 | TRBJ1-1 | TRBV7-2 | - | CASSLDSRAPNTEAFF | TGTGCCAGCAGCTTAGATTCCAGGGCTCCGAACACTGAAGCTTTCTTT
TRBD2 | 16 | TRBJ2-7 | TRBV28 | - | CASSTRLAGGRDEQYF | TGTGCCAGCAGTACCCGACTAGCGGGAGGGAGAGACGAGCAGTACTTC
TRBD1 | 16 | TRBJ2-6 | TRBV10-3 | few | CAISVQGLAGANVLTF | TGTGCCATCAGTGTACAGGGGCTCGCTGGGGCCAACGTCCTGACTTTC